The 21 T cell receptor beta chains presented below share a single source sample, sequenced in a study of graft-versus-host responses after intestinal transplantation. For these TCRs, the target antigens are not known. Sequenced by immunoSEQ multiplex PCR; TCRdb stores in-frame clones only, minus some. The table has 95,000 to 110,000 clones, roughly 84% seen once. Sequences were derived from unstimulated CD4+ T cells sorted from spleen or lymph node cells, sampled before intestinal transplant. The receptors come from a human donor who received an intestinal transplant.

The CDR3 region has the DNA TGTGCCAGCAGCTTAATCACTAGCGGCTACGAGCAGTACTTC. It encodes CASSLITSGYEQYF. The chain carries TRBV13 and TRBJ2-7, with 8 bases lining up with TRBD2. V was pared by 2 bases and J by 3 bases, with 3 bases of the junction left unmatched. There are 14 residues in the CDR3. From germline, CDR1 is PRHDT and CDR2 FYEKMQ (reference sequence).

J is TRBJ2-7 and V is TRBV5-6, with a possible D match to TRBD2 (6 bases). The CDR3 consists of 13 residues. Trimming stripped 0 bases from V and 3 bases from J, with 7 bases between. Germline CDR1 is SGHDT and CDR2 is YYEEEE. CDR3 in DNA: TGTGCCAGCAGCTTGGCGGGACTCTACGAGCAGTACTTC. The encoded protein is CASSLAGLYEQYF.

This clone was seen just once. This chain links TRBV7-2 with TRBJ2-7; 7 bases agree with TRBD1. With 4 bases clipped from V and 0 bases from J, the junction kept 6 bases outside the gene matches. This CDR3 has 15 amino acids. CDR1 and CDR2 (germline): SGHTA, FQGNSA. The CDR3 loop reads CASSSTGRFSYEQYF. The DNA of the CDR3 is TGTGCCAGCAGCTCGACAGGGCGATTCTCCTACGAGCAGTACTTC. The whole variable domain, remainder taken from reference TRBV7-2 and TRBJ2-7, is GAGVSQSPSNKVTEKGKDVELRCDPISGHTALYWYRQSLGQGLEFLIYFQGNSAPDKSGLPSDRFSAERTGGSVSTLTIQRTQQEDSAVYLCASSSTGRFSYEQYFGPGTRLTVT.

The V gene is TRBV7-2, the J gene TRBJ2-3; D is possibly TRBD2 (5 bases). The CDR3 is 14 amino acids. The V gene lost 8 bases and the J gene lost 0 bases, with 12 bases spanning the gap. The germline V gene encodes CDR1 SGHTA and CDR2 FQGNSA. For the CDR3, the DNA is TGTGCCAGCCTTGGACTTACTAGCACAGATACGCAGTATTTT. Its protein product is CASLGLTSTDTQYF.

This clone is a singleton in its sample. The gene calls are TRBV5-4 and TRBJ2-3; tentatively, D is TRBD1 (6 bases). V was cut by 2 bases and J by 11 bases, with 12 bases left in between. This CDR3 spans 12 amino acids. In germline, CDR1 is SGHNT, CDR2 YYREEE (reference sequence). CDR3 DNA: TGTGCCAGCAGCTTAGAACAGGGAAGGCAGTATTTT. The encoded protein is CASSLEQGRQYF.

This clone was counted a single time. The V gene is TRBV5-1, the J gene TRBJ2-1, with 7 nucleotides matching TRBD2. Germline trimming cut 6 bases from V and 0 bases from J; bases unmatched to any gene: 6. From germline, CDR1 is SGHRS and CDR2 YFSETQ. The CDR3 is 15 amino acids. This CDR3 reads CASTPGGYSYNEQFF. Written as DNA, the CDR3 is TGCGCCAGCACTCCCGGGGGGTACTCCTACAATGAGCAGTTCTTC.

A remark on this clone: The sample contains more than one DNA sequence encoding this CDR3. The chain uses TRBV6-1 and TRBJ1-5; the D gene is possibly TRBD1 (5 bases). Trimming pared 3 bases from V and 4 bases from J, leaving 10 bases between. The CDR3 spans 14 residues. The germline gives CDR1 MNHNS, CDR2 SASEGT. The CDR3 coding sequence is TGTGCCAGCAGTGACCCCCAGGGAAATCAGCCCCAGCATTTT. This codes for CASSDPQGNQPQHF.

The chain is built from TRBV9 and TRBJ1-2; no clear D. The CDR3 runs to 11 residues. The germline CDR1 and CDR2 sequences are SGDLS and YYNGEE. Trimming left V 7 bases short and J 2 bases short, with 6 bases between. The CDR3 sequence is CASGSNYGYTF. DNA for the CDR3: TGTGCCAGCGGATCGAACTATGGCTACACCTTC.

The V gene is TRBV6-1, the J gene TRBJ1-5; no clear D gene. The CDR3 runs to 14 residues. V dropped 2 bases and J dropped 7 bases, with 12 bases sitting between them. The germline CDR1 and CDR2 sequences are MNHNS and SASEGT. The CDR3 here is CASSERSVGQPQHF. The CDR3 coding sequence is TGTGCCAGCAGTGAACGGTCAGTGGGACAGCCCCAGCATTTT.

The rearrangement joins TRBV2 to TRBJ2-5; 9 bases match TRBD1. The germline CDR1 and CDR2 sequences are SNHLY and FYNNEI. The J segment lost 5 bases and the V segment lost 3 bases, leaving 10 bases of the junction unmatched. The CDR3 loop spans 16 amino acids. CDR3: CASSDESGTGTETQYF. In DNA form, the CDR3 reads TGTGCCAGCAGTGACGAGTCAGGGACAGGGACGGAGACCCAGTACTTC.

The chain couples TRBV5-1 to TRBJ2-2, with a weak D call TRBD1 (6 bases). Trimming removed 4 bases from V and 4 bases from J, with 14 bases in between. The CDR3 sequence is 15 residues long. CDR1 SGHRS and CDR2 YFSETQ come from the germline V gene. This CDR3 reads CASSPSQGLTGELFF. DNA of the CDR3: TGCGCCAGCAGCCCTTCCCAGGGGCTCACCGGGGAGCTGTTTTTT. The variable domain in full, completed from reference TRBV5-1 and TRBJ2-2, reads KAGVTQTPRYLIKTRGQQVTLSCSPISGHRSVSWYQQTPGQGLQFLFEYFSETQRNKGNFPGRFSGRQFSNSRSEMNVSTLELGDSALYLCASSPSQGLTGELFFGEGSRLTVL.

This clone showed up just once. This chain uses TRBV5-5 with TRBJ1-4; D remains unclear. The germline gives CDR1 SGHKS, CDR2 YYEKEE (reference sequence). There are 17 residues in the CDR3. V lost 0 bases and J 6 bases, leaving 18 bases between the germline ends. In DNA, the CDR3 is TGTGCCAGCAGCTTGGTGTGGGGTGGGAACTCTCATGAAAAACTGTTTTTT. This translates into CASSLVWGGNSHEKLFF.

The chain combines TRBV19 with TRBJ1-5, with no clear D. CDR1 and CDR2 from the germline V gene are LNHDA and SQIVND (reference sequence). V lost 5 bases to trimming and J lost 2 bases, with 13 bases between them. The CDR3 runs to 15 residues. The CDR3 nucleotides read TGTGCCAGTAGTTCAATAGGAAAGGGCAATCAGCCCCAGCATTTT. Its protein product is CASSSIGKGNQPQHF.

V and J are TRBV5-1 and TRBJ2-1, with 13 nucleotides matching TRBD2. This CDR3 spans 16 amino acids. Germline CDR1 and CDR2: SGHRS and YFSETQ. V lost 3 bases, J lost 4 bases, and 4 bases stayed unmatched. CDR3 loop: CASSWTSGSGYNEQFF. In DNA, the CDR3 is TGCGCCAGCAGCTGGACTAGCGGGAGTGGTTACAATGAGCAGTTCTTC.

The chain is built from TRBV4-2 and TRBJ1-4; D might be TRBD1 (5 bases). V shed 0 bases and J shed 8 bases, with 13 bases lying between them. There are 15 residues in the CDR3. Germline-derived CDR1 and CDR2 are LGHNA and YNFKEQ. The CDR3 nucleotides are TGTGCCAGCAGCCAAGATCTTGGGACTGGGGAAAAACTGTTTTTT. Protein product: CASSQDLGTGEKLFF.

This chain uses TRBV10-3 with TRBJ2-1, with 8 positions matching TRBD1. V shed 8 bases, J shed 9 bases, and the junction held 12 bases outside the gene matches. From germline, CDR1 is ENHRY and CDR2 SYGVKD. This CDR3 is built from 14 residues. The CDR3 region is CAIRSGTGVTEQFF. CDR3 nucleotides: TGTGCCATCCGCTCCGGGACAGGAGTAACTGAGCAGTTCTTC.

The rearrangement joins TRBV5-1 to TRBJ2-3; TRBD2 matches 7 bases. V lost 4 bases and J lost 4; bases outside the gene matches: 12. CDR1 is SGHRS, CDR2 YFSETQ, per germline. The CDR3 consists of 16 residues. The CDR3 sequence is CASSPSYGGRSDTQYF. The CDR3 DNA sequence: TGCGCCAGCAGCCCGTCTTACGGCGGGAGATCAGATACGCAGTATTTT.

V and J are TRBV7-9 and TRBJ2-2; D uncertain. V lost 0 bases and J 5 bases, leaving 4 bases between the germline ends. CDR3 size: 13 residues. Looked up from germline, CDR1 is SEHNR and CDR2 is FQNEAQ (reference sequence). The CDR3 here is CASSLASTGELFF. CDR3 DNA: TGTGCCAGCAGCTTAGCGTCGACCGGGGAGCTGTTTTTT. The variable domain in full, with the rest retrieved from reference TRBV7-9 and TRBJ2-2, is DTGVSQNPRHKITKRGQNVTFRCDPISEHNRLYWYRQTLGQGPEFLTYFQNEAQLEKSRLLSDRFSAERPKGSFSTLEIQRTEQGDSAMYLCASSLASTGELFFGEGSRLTVL.

The chain links TRBV5-6 to TRBJ2-5; D not certain. Germline V gene sequence: CDR1 SGHDT, CDR2 YYEEEE. Trimming left V 0 bases short and J 2 bases short, with 20 bases between. The CDR3 totals 18 residues. The CDR3 nucleotides are TGTGCCAGCAGCTTGGCTTGGTCGTATGAGGAGAAGCAAGAGACCCAGTACTTC. Its protein product is CASSLAWSYEEKQETQYF.

The chain carries TRBV11-2 and TRBJ1-2, with D unclear. The CDR3 loop spans 16 amino acids. V was clipped by 0 bases and J by 5 bases, with 16 bases between them. The germline CDR1 and CDR2 sequences are SGHAT and FQNNGV. The CDR3 nucleotides are TGTGCCAGCAGCTTAGATATCCCCGCAGGAAGGTATGGCTACACCTTC. This gives the protein CASSLDIPAGRYGYTF.

The chain joins TRBV7-9 to TRBJ2-2, with D uncertain. Trimming removed 2 bases at V and 7 bases at J, with 5 bases between. Germline CDR1 is SEHNR and CDR2 is FQNEAQ (reference sequence). The CDR3 sequence is 12 residues long. CDR3 bases: TGTGCCAGCAGCTTACTCGACGGGGAGCTGTTTTTT. This translates into CASSLLDGELFF.